This T cell receptor (beta chain) came from a study of T cells in Graves' hyperthyroidism and ophthalmopathy. Amplification of TCR beta CDR3 regions was performed using RNA transcripts as template. A set of HTBI primers served as the primers for a first-round RT-PCR of the TCR CDR3. From the multiplex PCR reads, TCRdb called clonotypes with MiXCR, one entry per CDR3 protein. The sample contains 700,000 or so distinct CDR3 sequences, about a sixth of which appear only once. Losses at the gene ends were 6 bases for V and 11 bases for J; bases not matched to a gene: 8. Germline CDR1 is SGHAT and CDR2 is FQNNGV. There are 14 residues in the CDR3. Comments on this clonotype: A clone one base away is much larger, so this may be a read error.

The chain uses TRBV11-2 and TRBJ2-1; 12 bases align to TRBD2. This TCR was sampled from a man between 18 and 29 years old with Graves' hyperthyroidism. Sequencing was done on a sample of blood. For the CDR3, the DNA is TGTGCCAGCAGGACTAGCGGGAGAAATTTTCAGCAGTTCTTC. It codes for CASRTSGRNFQQFF.